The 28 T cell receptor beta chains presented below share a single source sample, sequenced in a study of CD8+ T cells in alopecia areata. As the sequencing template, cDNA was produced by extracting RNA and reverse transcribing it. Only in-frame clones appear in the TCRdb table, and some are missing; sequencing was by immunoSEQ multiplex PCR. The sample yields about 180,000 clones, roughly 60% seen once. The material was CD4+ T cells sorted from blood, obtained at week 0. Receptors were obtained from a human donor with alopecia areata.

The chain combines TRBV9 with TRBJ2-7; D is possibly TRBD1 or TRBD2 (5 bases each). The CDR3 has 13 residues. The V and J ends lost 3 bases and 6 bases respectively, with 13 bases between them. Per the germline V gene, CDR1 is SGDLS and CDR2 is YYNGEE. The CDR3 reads CASSARSRGEQYF. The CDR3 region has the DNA TGTGCCAGCAGCGCCCGTTCGAGGGGCGAGCAGTACTTC.

Here the CDR3 DNA reads TGTGCCAGCAGCTTAGTTTCGGCAGGGGGCAGGGAGACCCAGTACTTC. Its translation is CASSLVSAGGRETQYF. This sequence joins TRBV7-2 and TRBJ2-5; 8 nucleotides match TRBD1. Trimming removed 1 base from V and 5 bases from J; junction bases left unmatched: 9. Germline-derived CDR1 and CDR2 are SGHTA and FQGNSA. CDR3 size: 16 residues.

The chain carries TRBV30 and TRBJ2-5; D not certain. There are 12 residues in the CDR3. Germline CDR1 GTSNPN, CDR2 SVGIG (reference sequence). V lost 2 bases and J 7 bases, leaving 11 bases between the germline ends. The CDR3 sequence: CAWSIRGWTQYF. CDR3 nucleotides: TGTGCCTGGAGTATACGCGGATGGACCCAGTACTTC.

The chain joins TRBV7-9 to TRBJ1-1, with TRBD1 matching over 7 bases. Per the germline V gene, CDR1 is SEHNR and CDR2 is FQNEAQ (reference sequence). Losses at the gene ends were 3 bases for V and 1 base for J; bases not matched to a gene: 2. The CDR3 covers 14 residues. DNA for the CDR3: TGTGCCAGCAGCTTGACAGGGACGAACACTGAAGCTTTCTTT. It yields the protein CASSLTGTNTEAFF.

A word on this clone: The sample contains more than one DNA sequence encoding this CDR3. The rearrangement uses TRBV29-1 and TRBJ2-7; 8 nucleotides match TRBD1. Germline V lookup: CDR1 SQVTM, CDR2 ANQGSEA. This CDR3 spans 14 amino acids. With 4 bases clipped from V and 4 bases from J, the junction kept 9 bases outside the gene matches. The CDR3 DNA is TGCAGCGTTGCCCGGACAGGGATCTCTTACGAGCAGTACTTC. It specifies CSVARTGISYEQYF.

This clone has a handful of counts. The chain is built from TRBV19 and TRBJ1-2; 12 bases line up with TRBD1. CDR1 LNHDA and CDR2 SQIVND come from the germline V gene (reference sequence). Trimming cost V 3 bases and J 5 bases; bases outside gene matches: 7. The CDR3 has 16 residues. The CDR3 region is CASSMGQGALKYGYTF. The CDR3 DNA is TGTGCCAGTAGTATGGGACAGGGGGCGTTGAAGTATGGCTACACCTTC. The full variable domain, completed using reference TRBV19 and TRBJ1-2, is DGGITQSPKYLFRKEGQNVTLSCEQNLNHDAMYWYRQDPGQGLRLIYYSQIVNDFQKGDIAEGYSVSREKKESFPLTVTSAQKNPTAFYLCASSMGQGALKYGYTFGSGTRLTVV.

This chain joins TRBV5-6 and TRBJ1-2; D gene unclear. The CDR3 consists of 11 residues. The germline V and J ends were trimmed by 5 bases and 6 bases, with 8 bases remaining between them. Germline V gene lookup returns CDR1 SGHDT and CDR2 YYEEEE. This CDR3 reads CASRRDDGYTF. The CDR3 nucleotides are TGTGCCAGCAGGCGGGATGATGGCTACACCTTC.

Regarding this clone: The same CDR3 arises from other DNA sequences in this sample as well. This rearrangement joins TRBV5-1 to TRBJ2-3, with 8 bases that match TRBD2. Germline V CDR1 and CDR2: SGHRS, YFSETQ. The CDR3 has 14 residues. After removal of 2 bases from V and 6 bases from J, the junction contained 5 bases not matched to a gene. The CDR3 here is CASSLRLAGDTQYF. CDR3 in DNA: TGCGCCAGCAGCTTAAGGCTAGCGGGCGATACGCAGTATTTT.

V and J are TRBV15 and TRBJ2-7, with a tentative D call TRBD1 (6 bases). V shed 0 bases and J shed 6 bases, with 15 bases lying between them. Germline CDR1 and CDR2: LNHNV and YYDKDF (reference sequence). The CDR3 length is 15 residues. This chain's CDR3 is CATSRELGTGTEQYF. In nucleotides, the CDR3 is TGTGCCACCAGCAGAGAGCTAGGTACAGGGACCGAGCAGTACTTC.

This CDR3 is CASRRAGGPPDTQYF. CDR3 nucleotide sequence: TGTGCCAGCAGACGGGCGGGGGGGCCACCAGATACGCAGTATTTT. The chain is built from TRBV13 and TRBJ2-3; 9 nucleotides line up with TRBD2. This CDR3 is 15 amino acids long. Trimming cost V 6 bases and J 4 bases; bases outside gene matches: 8. Germline V gives CDR1 PRHDT, CDR2 FYEKMQ (reference sequence).

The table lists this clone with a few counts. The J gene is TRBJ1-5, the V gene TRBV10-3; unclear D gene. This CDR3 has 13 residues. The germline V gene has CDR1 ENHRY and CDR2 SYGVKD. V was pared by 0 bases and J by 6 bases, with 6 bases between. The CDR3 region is CAISESDGQPQHF. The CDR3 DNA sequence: TGTGCCATCAGTGAGTCAGACGGTCAGCCCCAGCATTTT.

In DNA form, the CDR3 reads TGTGCCAGCCGGGGACAGACCTCCTACGAGCAGTACTTC. Its translation is CASRGQTSYEQYF. V usage is TRBV27 and J usage is TRBJ2-7; 7 bases line up with TRBD1. CDR3 length: 13 amino acids. Germline CDR1 reads MNHEY; CDR2 reads SMNVEV (reference sequence). V lost 8 bases to trimming and J lost 0 bases; unmatched junction nucleotides: 4.

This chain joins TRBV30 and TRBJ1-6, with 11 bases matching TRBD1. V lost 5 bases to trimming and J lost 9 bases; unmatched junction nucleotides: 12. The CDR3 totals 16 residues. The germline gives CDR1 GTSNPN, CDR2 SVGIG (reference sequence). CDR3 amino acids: CAWGTGMGQGVSPLHF. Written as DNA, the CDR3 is TGTGCCTGGGGAACAGGCATGGGACAGGGGGTTTCACCCCTCCACTTT.

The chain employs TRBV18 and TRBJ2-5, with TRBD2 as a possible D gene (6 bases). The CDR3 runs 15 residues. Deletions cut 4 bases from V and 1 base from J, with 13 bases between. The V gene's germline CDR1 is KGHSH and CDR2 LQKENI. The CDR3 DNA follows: TGTGCCAGCTCACTAACACGGGGGAGCCAAGAGACCCAGTACTTC. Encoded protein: CASSLTRGSQETQYF.

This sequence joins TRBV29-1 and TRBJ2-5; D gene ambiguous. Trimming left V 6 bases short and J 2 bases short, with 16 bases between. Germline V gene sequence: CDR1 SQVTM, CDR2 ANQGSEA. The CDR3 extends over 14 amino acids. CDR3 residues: CSVKVVVTQETQYF. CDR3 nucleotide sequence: TGCAGCGTCAAAGTTGTGGTGACTCAAGAGACCCAGTACTTC.

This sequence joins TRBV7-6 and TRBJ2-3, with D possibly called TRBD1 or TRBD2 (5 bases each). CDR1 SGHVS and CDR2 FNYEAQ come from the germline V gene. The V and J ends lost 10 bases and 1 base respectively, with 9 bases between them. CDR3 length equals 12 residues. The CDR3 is CATRDRTDTQYF. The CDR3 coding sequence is TGTGCCACCAGGGACCGCACAGATACGCAGTATTTT.

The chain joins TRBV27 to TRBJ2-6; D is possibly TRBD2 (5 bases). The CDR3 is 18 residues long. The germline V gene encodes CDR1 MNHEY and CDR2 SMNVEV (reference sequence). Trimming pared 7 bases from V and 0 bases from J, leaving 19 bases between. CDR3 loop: CASKISGLGSSGANVLTF. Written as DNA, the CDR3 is TGTGCCAGCAAAATCTCGGGATTGGGGAGCTCTGGGGCCAACGTCCTGACTTTC.

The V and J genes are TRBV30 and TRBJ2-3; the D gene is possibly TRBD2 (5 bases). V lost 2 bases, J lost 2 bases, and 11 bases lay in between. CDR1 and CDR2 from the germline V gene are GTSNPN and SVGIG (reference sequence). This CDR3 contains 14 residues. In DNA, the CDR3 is TGTGCCTGGAGTCCACCGGGATCCACAGATACGCAGTATTTT. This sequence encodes CAWSPPGSTDTQYF.

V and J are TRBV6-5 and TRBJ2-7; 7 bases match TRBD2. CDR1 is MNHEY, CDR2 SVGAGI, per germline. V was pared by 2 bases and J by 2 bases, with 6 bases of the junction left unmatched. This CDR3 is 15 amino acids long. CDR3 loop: CASSYREGPTYEQYF. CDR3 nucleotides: TGTGCCAGCAGTTACAGGGAGGGGCCGACCTACGAGCAGTACTTC.

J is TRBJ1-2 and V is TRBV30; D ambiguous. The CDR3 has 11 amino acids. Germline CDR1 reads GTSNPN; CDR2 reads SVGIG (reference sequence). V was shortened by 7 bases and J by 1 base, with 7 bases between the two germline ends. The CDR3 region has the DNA TGTGCCTTAACAAGTAACTATGGCTACACCTTC. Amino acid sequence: CALTSNYGYTF.

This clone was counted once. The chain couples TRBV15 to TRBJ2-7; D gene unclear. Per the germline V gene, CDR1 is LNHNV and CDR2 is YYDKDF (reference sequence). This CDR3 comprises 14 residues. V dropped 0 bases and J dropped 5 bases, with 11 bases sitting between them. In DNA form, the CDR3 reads TGTGCCACCAGCAGAGATCCGAGCCAGAACGAGCAGTACTTC. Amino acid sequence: CATSRDPSQNEQYF.

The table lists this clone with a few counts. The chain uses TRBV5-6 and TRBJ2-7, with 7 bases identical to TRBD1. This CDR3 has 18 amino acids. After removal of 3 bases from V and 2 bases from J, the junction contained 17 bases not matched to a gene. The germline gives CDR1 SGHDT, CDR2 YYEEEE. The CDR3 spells CASSSYGMGQPTTYEQYF. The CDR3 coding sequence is TGTGCCAGCAGCTCGTACGGGATGGGACAGCCGACCACCTACGAGCAGTACTTC.

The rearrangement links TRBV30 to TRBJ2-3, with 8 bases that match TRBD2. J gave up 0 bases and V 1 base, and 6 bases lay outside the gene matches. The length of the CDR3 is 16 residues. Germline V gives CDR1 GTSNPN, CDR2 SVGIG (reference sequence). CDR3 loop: CAWSGGTSGSTDTQYF. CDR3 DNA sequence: TGTGCCTGGAGTGGTGGAACTAGCGGAAGCACAGATACGCAGTATTTT.

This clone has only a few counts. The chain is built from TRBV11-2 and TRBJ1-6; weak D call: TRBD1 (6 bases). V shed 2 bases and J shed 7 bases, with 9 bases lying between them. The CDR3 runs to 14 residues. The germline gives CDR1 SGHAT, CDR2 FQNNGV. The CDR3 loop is CASSLRQANSPLHF. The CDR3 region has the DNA TGTGCCAGCAGCTTAAGACAGGCGAATTCACCCCTCCACTTT.

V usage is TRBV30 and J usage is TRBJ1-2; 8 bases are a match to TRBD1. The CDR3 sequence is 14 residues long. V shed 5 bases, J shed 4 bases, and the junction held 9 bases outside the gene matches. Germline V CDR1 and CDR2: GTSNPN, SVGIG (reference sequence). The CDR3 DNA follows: TGTGCCTGGGAAGGACAGGGAGGATCCTATGGCTACACCTTC. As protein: CAWEGQGGSYGYTF.

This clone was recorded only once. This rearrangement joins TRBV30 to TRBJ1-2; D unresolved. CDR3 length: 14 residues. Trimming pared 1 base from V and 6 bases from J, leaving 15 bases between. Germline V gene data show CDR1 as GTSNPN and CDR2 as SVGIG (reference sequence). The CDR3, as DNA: TGTGCCTGGAGTGGACGGCCGCCGAGGAATGGCTACACCTTC. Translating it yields CAWSGRPPRNGYTF.

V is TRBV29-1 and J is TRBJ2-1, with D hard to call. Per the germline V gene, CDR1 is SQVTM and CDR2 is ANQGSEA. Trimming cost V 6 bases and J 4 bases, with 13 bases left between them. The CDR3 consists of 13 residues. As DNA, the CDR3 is TGCAGCGTCCGAACCGACCTATACAATGAGCAGTTCTTC. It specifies CSVRTDLYNEQFF.

The CDR3 bases are TGCGCCAGCAGTGAGGGGAGAGAGACCCAGTACTTC. Amino acid sequence: CASSEGRETQYF. V usage is TRBV10-1 and J usage is TRBJ2-5, with D possibly matching TRBD2 (5 bases). Trimming removed 2 bases at V and 4 bases at J, with 5 bases between. The CDR3 has 12 amino acids. Germline CDR1 is WNHNN and CDR2 is SYGVQD (reference sequence).